The 17 T cell receptor beta chains reported below all come from one sample, sequenced in a study of T cell responses to AZD1222 COVID-19 vaccine. Data came from immunoSEQ multiplex PCR; TCRdb stores just in-frame clones and leaves some out. Among 130,000 to 150,000 clones listed, about 90% were seen once. Material: peripheral blood, obtained on day 0 of MenACWY control vaccination. The receptors come from an adult in good health.

The chain links TRBV18 to TRBJ2-2, with no clear D. V lost 2 bases and J lost 6, with 13 bases in between. Germline V gene data show CDR1 as KGHSH and CDR2 as LQKENI. This CDR3 contains 15 residues. The CDR3 DNA sequence: TGTGCCAGCTCACCATCCCTGGTTATTCCCGGGGAGCTGTTTTTT. Protein sequence: CASSPSLVIPGELFF.

V usage is TRBV6-6 and J usage is TRBJ2-5; TRBD2 aligns across 11 bases. This CDR3 is built from 16 residues. Losses at the gene ends were 7 bases for V and 1 base for J; bases not matched to a gene: 8. Germline V lookup: CDR1 MNHNY, CDR2 SVGAGI (reference sequence). The CDR3 region is CASNYLAGGRQETQYF. The CDR3 DNA is TGTGCCAGCAACTATCTAGCGGGGGGACGCCAAGAGACCCAGTACTTC.

This chain connects TRBV6-1 to TRBJ1-2; D gene ambiguous. The CDR3 has 17 residues. The germline V and J ends were trimmed by 0 bases and 6 bases, with 20 bases remaining between them. Germline V gene lookup returns CDR1 MNHNS and CDR2 SASEGT. The CDR3 spells CASSEAGFRPPYDGYTF. The CDR3 coding sequence is TGTGCCAGCAGTGAAGCGGGCTTCAGGCCCCCCTATGATGGCTACACCTTC.

The chain joins TRBV28 to TRBJ2-1; 7 nucleotides agree with TRBD1. J was trimmed by 4 bases and V by 7 bases; bases with no gene match: 13. Germline CDR1 and CDR2: MDHEN and SYDVKM. This CDR3 is 16 amino acids long. In DNA form, the CDR3 reads TGTGCCAGCACCCCGCTCCGAGGACAGGAATACAATGAGCAGTTCTTC. Translation gives CASTPLRGQEYNEQFF.

V usage is TRBV9 and J usage is TRBJ2-7, with 10 bases identical to TRBD1. Germline-derived CDR1 and CDR2 are SGDLS and YYNGEE. Unmatched junction bases numbered 8, after V lost 6 bases and J lost 8 bases. The CDR3 spans 13 residues. CDR3 bases: TGTGCCAGCACCCCTACGACAGGGGGCAAGCAGTACTTC. Protein sequence: CASTPTTGGKQYF.

This sequence joins TRBV11-2 and TRBJ2-1; D gene ambiguous. The germline V gene has CDR1 SGHAT and CDR2 FQNNGV. The V end lost 5 bases, the J end lost 5 bases, and 7 bases lay between the germline ends. There are 12 residues in the CDR3. The CDR3 loop reads CASSMANNEQFF. CDR3 nucleotide sequence: TGTGCCAGCAGCATGGCAAACAATGAGCAGTTCTTC.

J is TRBJ2-2 and V is TRBV3-1 (or the pseudogene TRBV3-2); no clear D gene. V was cut by 1 base and J by 4 bases, with 7 bases left in between. The CDR3 runs 14 residues. Germline values: CDR1 LGHDT, CDR2 YNNKEL (reference sequence). The DNA of the CDR3 is TGTGCCAGCAGCCAAGTTAGGGTCACCGGGGAGCTGTTTTTT. Its protein product is CASSQVRVTGELFF.

The CDR3 DNA follows: TGTGCCAGCAGTCCCCTCGGGGGCTCTACTGAAGCTTTCTTT. Protein product: CASSPLGGSTEAFF. V gene TRBV27 combines with J gene TRBJ1-1; TRBD1 might be the D (6 bases). The CDR3 sequence is 14 residues long. Germline V gene data show CDR1 as MNHEY and CDR2 as SMNVEV (reference sequence). Between the trimmed V and J ends, which lost 5 bases and 5 bases, there was a span of 15 bases.

CDR3 loop: CASSSPQGGSSYNEQFF. CDR3 DNA sequence: TGCGCCAGCAGCTCTCCGCAAGGCGGGAGCTCCTACAATGAGCAGTTCTTC. The V and J genes are TRBV4-1 and TRBJ2-1; 7 bases map to TRBD2. Germline assignment: CDR1 MGHRA and CDR2 YSYEKL. The trim removed 5 bases at V and 0 bases at J, leaving 10 bases unmatched. The CDR3 runs to 17 residues.

The chain couples TRBV27 to TRBJ1-1, with no clear D. The CDR3 is made up of 12 amino acids. V lost 5 bases and J lost 9, with 13 bases in between. Per germline, CDR1 MNHEY and CDR2 SMNVEV (reference sequence). The DNA of the CDR3 is TGTGCCAGCAGTCCGCCGAGAGGGAAAGCTTTCTTT. The encoded protein is CASSPPRGKAFF.

This chain uses TRBV5-1 with TRBJ2-2, with D tentatively TRBD1 or TRBD2 (5 bases each). V was clipped by 2 bases and J by 3 bases, with 11 bases between them. Germline assignment: CDR1 SGHRS and CDR2 YFSETQ. The CDR3 contains 15 residues. Here the CDR3 reads CASSLPRDDTGELFF. The CDR3 DNA reads TGCGCCAGCAGCTTACCCCGGGACGACACCGGGGAGCTGTTTTTT.

In its sample, this clone was seen a few times. The rearrangement joins TRBV27 to TRBJ1-4; TRBD1 might be the D (6 bases). From germline, CDR1 is MNHEY and CDR2 SMNVEV (reference sequence). V shed 4 bases and J shed 3 bases, with 18 bases lying between them. This CDR3 contains 17 residues. CDR3 sequence (DNA): TGTGCCAGCAGTTATGGTACAGGGAATGGAGCTAATGAAAAACTGTTTTTT. Its protein product is CASSYGTGNGANEKLFF.

The chain recombines TRBV6-6 with TRBJ1-1; no clear D gene. Germline-derived CDR1 and CDR2 are MNHNY and SVGAGI (reference sequence). Trimming cost V 8 bases and J 1 base, with 11 bases left between them. The CDR3 spans 13 residues. The CDR3 reads CASRQSRNTEAFF. The CDR3 bases are TGTGCCAGCCGCCAAAGCCGGAACACTGAAGCTTTCTTT.

The V call is TRBV7-2, the J call TRBJ2-2; D is possibly TRBD2 (6 bases). Germline V gene data show CDR1 as SGHTA and CDR2 as FQGNSA. This CDR3 has 16 amino acids. V gave up 5 bases and J gave up 3 bases, with 16 bases separating them. CDR3 region: CASSLPRGIYTGELFF. CDR3 nucleotides: TGTGCCAGCAGCCTGCCGCGCGGGATCTACACCGGGGAGCTGTTTTTT.

CDR3 coding DNA: TGTGCCAGCAGTGAACACAGGACGAACACTGAAGCTTTCTTT. Protein sequence: CASSEHRTNTEAFF. V gene TRBV2 combines with J gene TRBJ1-1; maybe TRBD1 (5 bases). V was pared by 2 bases and J by 1 base, with 8 bases between. The CDR3 is 14 residues long. Germline assignment: CDR1 SNHLY and CDR2 FYNNEI.

V is TRBV18 and J is TRBJ2-1; D tentatively fits TRBD1 or TRBD2 (5 bases each). This CDR3 is 13 amino acids long. V was shortened by 1 base and J by 4 bases, with 5 bases between the two germline ends. Germline V gene sequence: CDR1 KGHSH, CDR2 LQKENI. The CDR3 DNA reads as TGTGCCAGCTCACCACGGGGGTACAATGAGCAGTTCTTC. Amino acid sequence: CASSPRGYNEQFF. The full variable domain, its missing parts supplied by reference TRBV18 and TRBJ2-1, is NAGVMQNPRHLVRRRGQEARLRCSPMKGHSHVYWYRQLPEEGLKFMVYLQKENIIDESGMPKERFSAEFPKEGPSILRIQQVVRGDSAAYFCASSPRGYNEQFFGPGTRLTVL.

The gene calls are TRBV2 and TRBJ1-6, with D possibly matching TRBD1 (5 bases). The CDR3 sequence is 17 residues long. The germline V gene encodes CDR1 SNHLY and CDR2 FYNNEI. Trimming cost V 7 bases and J 0 bases, with 16 bases left between them. The CDR3 region has the DNA TGTGCCAGCACCGAAGGGGTGGCACGCTCCTATAATTCACCCCTCCACTTT. Encoded protein: CASTEGVARSYNSPLHF.